This is a list of T cell receptor beta chains from one sample in a study of blood T cell repertoires in COVID-19. Here immunoSEQ multiplex PCR was the method, and the copy in TCRdb shows in-frame clones only, minus some. The sample shows roughly 200,000 clones, more than 80% of them seen only once. The specimen was peripheral blood. These receptors were obtained from a woman aged 55-70 years with acute or convalescent COVID-19. CDR3s include the opening cysteine and the closing phenylalanine or tryptophan. D genes are given only for firm matches. The size of a clone is reported for some rows only, either as once, few or many, or as a class for expanded clones.

d_gene: TRBD1; j_gene: TRBJ1-2; abundance: .; len: 14; v_gene: TRBV18; CDR3nt: TGTGCCAGCTCTCCGGACAGGGCCCCCTATGGCTACACCTTC; CDR3aa: CASSPDRAPYGYTF
d_gene: TRBD1; j_gene: TRBJ1-2; abundance: .; len: 15; v_gene: TRBV9; CDR3nt: TGTGCCAGCAGCGCACAGGGGCGAACCGACTATGGCTACACCTTC; CDR3aa: CASSAQGRTDYGYTF
d_gene: TRBD2; j_gene: TRBJ2-1; abundance: .; len: 17; v_gene: TRBV27; CDR3nt: TGTGCCAGCAGTTTATTCGCGGGAGCCCTCTCCTACAATGAGCAGTTCTTC; CDR3aa: CASSLFAGALSYNEQFF
d_gene: .; j_gene: TRBJ2-2; abundance: once; len: 14; v_gene: TRBV4-1; CDR3nt: TGCGCCAGCAGCCTAGACCTAGCGTTCGGGGAGCTGTTTTTT; CDR3aa: CASSLDLAFGELFF
d_gene: .; j_gene: TRBJ1-4; abundance: .; len: 14; v_gene: TRBV5-1; CDR3nt: TGCGCCTCAAGCTTAGGAGGGTACAATGAAAAACTGTTTTTT; CDR3aa: CASSLGGYNEKLFF
d_gene: .; j_gene: TRBJ1-2; abundance: .; len: 12; v_gene: TRBV2; CDR3nt: TGTGCCAGCAGTGTTGTTGATGGCGGCTACACCTTC; CDR3aa: CASSVVDGGYTF
d_gene: .; j_gene: TRBJ2-3; abundance: .; len: 13; v_gene: TRBV14; CDR3nt: TGTGCCAGCAGCCAAGACAGTATCCGAAGGCAGTATTTT; CDR3aa: CASSQDSIRRQYF
d_gene: TRBD1; j_gene: TRBJ1-2; abundance: .; len: 13; v_gene: TRBV4-1; CDR3nt: TGCGCCAGCAGCCAGCCGGGACAGGGTGGCTACACCTTC; CDR3aa: CASSQPGQGGYTF
d_gene: TRBD1; j_gene: TRBJ2-1; abundance: .; len: 13; v_gene: TRBV4-1; CDR3nt: TGCGCCAGCAGCCAGGCGACAGGGGGTGAGCAGTTCTTC; CDR3aa: CASSQATGGEQFF
d_gene: .; j_gene: TRBJ1-2; abundance: .; len: 15; v_gene: TRBV7-9; CDR3nt: TGTGCCAGCAGCTTGCCCTGGACGGGAGACTATGGCTACACCTTC; CDR3aa: CASSLPWTGDYGYTF
d_gene: TRBD2; j_gene: TRBJ2-3; abundance: .; len: 18; v_gene: TRBV3-1/TRBV3-2; CDR3nt: TGTGCCAGCAGCCAATCGGGGGCGGGAGGGTTGATCACAGATACGCAGTATTTT; CDR3aa: CASSQSGAGGLITDTQYF
d_gene: .; j_gene: TRBJ1-3; abundance: .; len: 15; v_gene: TRBV11-2; CDR3nt: TGTGCCAGCAGCCCCTGGACAGACTCTGGAAACACCATATATTTT; CDR3aa: CASSPWTDSGNTIYF
d_gene: .; j_gene: TRBJ2-1; abundance: .; len: 16; v_gene: TRBV4-2; CDR3nt: TGTGCCAGCAGCAGCCCCCTAGGGACTTCATACAATGAGCAGTTCTTC; CDR3aa: CASSSPLGTSYNEQFF
d_gene: .; j_gene: TRBJ1-4; abundance: .; len: 14; v_gene: TRBV7-8; CDR3nt: TGTGCCAGCAGCTTAGGGACAGAGGGTGAAAAACTGTTTTTT; CDR3aa: CASSLGTEGEKLFF
d_gene: TRBD1; j_gene: TRBJ1-3; abundance: .; len: 16; v_gene: TRBV10-3; CDR3nt: TGTGCCATCAGCGGAGACAGGGGCCAGGTCCGGAACACCATATATTTT; CDR3aa: CAISGDRGQVRNTIYF
d_gene: TRBD1; j_gene: TRBJ1-4; abundance: .; len: 17; v_gene: TRBV9; CDR3nt: TGTGCCAGCAGCCCCGGACAGGGACTTGCAACTAATGAAAAACTGTTTTTT; CDR3aa: CASSPGQGLATNEKLFF
d_gene: TRBD1; j_gene: TRBJ1-4; abundance: once; len: 13; v_gene: TRBV6-5; CDR3nt: TGTGCCAGCCTGGACAGGGCCCCTGAAAAACTGTTTTTT; CDR3aa: CASLDRAPEKLFF
d_gene: .; j_gene: TRBJ2-1; abundance: .; len: 16; v_gene: TRBV29-1; CDR3nt: TGCAGCGTCTCCCGTTTGGGCCGCCGCTCCTACAATGAGCAGTTCTTC; CDR3aa: CSVSRLGRRSYNEQFF
d_gene: .; j_gene: TRBJ2-1; abundance: .; len: 15; v_gene: TRBV9; CDR3nt: TGTGCCAGCACCCTCCTAGCGTCATCCTACAATGAGCAGTTCTTC; CDR3aa: CASTLLASSYNEQFF
d_gene: .; j_gene: TRBJ1-1; abundance: .; len: 14; v_gene: TRBV5-1; CDR3nt: TGCGCCAGCAGCGGACGGACGGGGGGCACTGAAGCTTTCTTT; CDR3aa: CASSGRTGGTEAFF
d_gene: .; j_gene: TRBJ1-6; abundance: .; len: 15; v_gene: TRBV30; CDR3nt: TGTGCCTGGAGGGACCGGAGGGGAAATAATTCACCCCTCCACTTT; CDR3aa: CAWRDRRGNNSPLHF
d_gene: TRBD1; j_gene: TRBJ1-2; abundance: once; len: 15; v_gene: TRBV5-1; CDR3nt: TGCGCCAGCAGCTTAAAATCCGGGACAGACTATGGCTACACCTTC; CDR3aa: CASSLKSGTDYGYTF
d_gene: TRBD2; j_gene: TRBJ2-1; abundance: .; len: 14; v_gene: TRBV7-8; CDR3nt: TGTGCCAGCAGCGGGGGGGGGAAATACAATGAGCAGTTCTTC; CDR3aa: CASSGGGKYNEQFF
d_gene: TRBD1; j_gene: TRBJ2-7; abundance: .; len: 15; v_gene: TRBV2; CDR3nt: TGTGCCAGCAGTGAGGAAGGACAGGGATCCTACGAGCAGTACTTC; CDR3aa: CASSEEGQGSYEQYF
d_gene: TRBD1; j_gene: TRBJ1-2; abundance: .; len: 13; v_gene: TRBV30; CDR3nt: TGTGCCTGGACCCCCGACAGGGTTGCTGGCTACACCTTC; CDR3aa: CAWTPDRVAGYTF
d_gene: .; j_gene: TRBJ2-1; abundance: .; len: 13; v_gene: TRBV18; CDR3nt: TGTGCCAGCTCACCAAGCAGGGTCGATGAGCAGTTCTTC; CDR3aa: CASSPSRVDEQFF
d_gene: .; j_gene: TRBJ2-3; abundance: .; len: 13; v_gene: TRBV6-1; CDR3nt: TGTGCCAGCAGTGAGGGAGTGAAAAATACGCAGTATTTT; CDR3aa: CASSEGVKNTQYF
d_gene: TRBD2; j_gene: TRBJ2-2; abundance: .; len: 16; v_gene: TRBV27; CDR3nt: TGTGCCAGCGGCCGACTAGCGGCGAGGGACACCGGGGAGCTGTTTTTT; CDR3aa: CASGRLAARDTGELFF
d_gene: TRBD1; j_gene: TRBJ1-1; abundance: .; len: 15; v_gene: TRBV5-1; CDR3nt: TGCGCCAGCAGCTTTGACAGGGGGCGGGACACTGAAGCTTTCTTT; CDR3aa: CASSFDRGRDTEAFF
d_gene: TRBD2; j_gene: TRBJ2-3; abundance: .; len: 13; v_gene: TRBV7-9; CDR3nt: TGTGCCAGCGCGCGGGGGGCCACAGATACGCAGTATTTT; CDR3aa: CASARGATDTQYF
d_gene: .; j_gene: TRBJ2-1; abundance: .; len: 14; v_gene: TRBV5-4; CDR3nt: TGTGCCAGCAGCTTCCGGGACTGGGGGAATGAGCAGTTCTTC; CDR3aa: CASSFRDWGNEQFF
d_gene: TRBD2; j_gene: TRBJ2-1; abundance: .; len: 16; v_gene: TRBV11-2; CDR3nt: TGTGCCAGCAGCTCCTCGACTAGCGGGATATACAATGAGCAGTTCTTC; CDR3aa: CASSSSTSGIYNEQFF
d_gene: .; j_gene: TRBJ2-1; abundance: few; len: 12; v_gene: TRBV7-9; CDR3nt: TGTGCCAGCAGCTTAGGAGGCGATGAGCAGTTCTTC; CDR3aa: CASSLGGDEQFF
d_gene: TRBD1; j_gene: TRBJ2-3; abundance: .; len: 14; v_gene: TRBV19; CDR3nt: TGTGCCAGTAGTGACAGGGGGGGCACAGATACGCAGTATTTT; CDR3aa: CASSDRGGTDTQYF
d_gene: TRBD2; j_gene: TRBJ2-3; abundance: .; len: 16; v_gene: TRBV11-2; CDR3nt: TGTGCCAGCAGCTCTGGGACTAGCGGGAGCACAGATACGCAGTATTTT; CDR3aa: CASSSGTSGSTDTQYF
d_gene: .; j_gene: TRBJ1-3; abundance: .; len: 14; v_gene: TRBV30; CDR3nt: TGTGCCTGGAGGACAGCAAACTCTGGAAACACCATATATTTT; CDR3aa: CAWRTANSGNTIYF
d_gene: TRBD2; j_gene: TRBJ2-1; abundance: .; len: 14; v_gene: TRBV2; CDR3nt: TGTGCCAGCAAGAGCGGGAGAGCAGAGGGTGAGCAGTTCTTC; CDR3aa: CASKSGRAEGEQFF
d_gene: .; j_gene: TRBJ1-2; abundance: .; len: 13; v_gene: TRBV2; CDR3nt: TGTGCCAGCAGCGCAGGGGCACGGTATGGCTACACCTTC; CDR3aa: CASSAGARYGYTF
d_gene: .; j_gene: TRBJ1-2; abundance: .; len: 13; v_gene: TRBV14; CDR3nt: TGTGCCAGCAGCTTTCCAGGTCCTTACGGCTACACCTTC; CDR3aa: CASSFPGPYGYTF
d_gene: TRBD1; j_gene: TRBJ1-6; abundance: .; len: 15; v_gene: TRBV19; CDR3nt: TGTGCCAGTTCGCCTCCGGGACAGTATAATTCACCCCTCCACTTT; CDR3aa: CASSPPGQYNSPLHF
d_gene: .; j_gene: TRBJ2-1; abundance: .; len: 15; v_gene: TRBV5-1; CDR3nt: TGCGCCAGCAGCCTCCAGGGGGGAGGTAAAAATGAGCAGTTCTTC; CDR3aa: CASSLQGGGKNEQFF
d_gene: TRBD1; j_gene: TRBJ2-2; abundance: .; len: 20; v_gene: TRBV5-1; CDR3nt: TGCGCCAGCAGCTCCCTTCCCCAGGACAGGCCTGGGTGGAACACCGGGGAGCTGTTTTTT; CDR3aa: CASSSLPQDRPGWNTGELFF
d_gene: TRBD1; j_gene: TRBJ1-4; abundance: .; len: 15; v_gene: TRBV4-1; CDR3nt: TGCGCCAGCAGGCTGACAGGGTTACCGAATGAAAAACTGTTTTTT; CDR3aa: CASRLTGLPNEKLFF
d_gene: TRBD2; j_gene: TRBJ2-2; abundance: .; len: 15; v_gene: TRBV5-4; CDR3nt: TGTGCCAGCAGCATTAGCGGGAGAGGGGCCGGGGAGCTGTTTTTT; CDR3aa: CASSISGRGAGELFF
d_gene: TRBD1; j_gene: TRBJ1-5; abundance: .; len: 17; v_gene: TRBV19; CDR3nt: TGTGCCAGCCAACAAAGCGGACCGACAGGGGGAAATCAGCCCCAGCATTTT; CDR3aa: CASQQSGPTGGNQPQHF
d_gene: TRBD2; j_gene: TRBJ2-3; abundance: .; len: 16; v_gene: TRBV11-2; CDR3nt: TGTGCCAGCAGCTCGCCCCCGGGGACTACCACAGATACGCAGTATTTT; CDR3aa: CASSSPPGTTTDTQYF
d_gene: .; j_gene: TRBJ1-2; abundance: once; len: 14; v_gene: TRBV7-9; CDR3nt: TGTGCCAGCAGCCGGCCGGGCAGGGACTATGGCTACACCTTC; CDR3aa: CASSRPGRDYGYTF
d_gene: .; j_gene: TRBJ2-3; abundance: .; len: 14; v_gene: TRBV6-5; CDR3nt: TGTGCCTCTACCCTGGTCCAGGTCCAAGATACGCAGTATTTT; CDR3aa: CASTLVQVQDTQYF
d_gene: .; j_gene: TRBJ1-6; abundance: .; len: 15; v_gene: TRBV5-1; CDR3nt: TGCGCCAGCAGATCCGGACGGGAGCTAGATTCACCCCTCCACTTT; CDR3aa: CASRSGRELDSPLHF
d_gene: TRBD1; j_gene: TRBJ1-3; abundance: .; len: 15; v_gene: TRBV18; CDR3nt: TGTGCCAGCTCAGCAACACAGGGGAACGGAAACACCATATATTTT; CDR3aa: CASSATQGNGNTIYF
d_gene: .; j_gene: TRBJ2-7; abundance: .; len: 15; v_gene: TRBV27; CDR3nt: TGTGCCAGCAGTTTATCGGGGCTCAGATTTTACGAGCAGTACTTC; CDR3aa: CASSLSGLRFYEQYF
d_gene: TRBD1; j_gene: TRBJ1-4; abundance: few; len: 15; v_gene: TRBV9; CDR3nt: TGTGCCAGCGGAGGAGGAGGGGGCGGTTATGAAAAACTGTTTTTT; CDR3aa: CASGGGGGGYEKLFF
d_gene: TRBD1; j_gene: TRBJ2-1; abundance: .; len: 15; v_gene: TRBV6-5; CDR3nt: TGTGCCAGCAGGCCAGGGGGCTCGGGGAACAATGAGCAGTTCTTC; CDR3aa: CASRPGGSGNNEQFF